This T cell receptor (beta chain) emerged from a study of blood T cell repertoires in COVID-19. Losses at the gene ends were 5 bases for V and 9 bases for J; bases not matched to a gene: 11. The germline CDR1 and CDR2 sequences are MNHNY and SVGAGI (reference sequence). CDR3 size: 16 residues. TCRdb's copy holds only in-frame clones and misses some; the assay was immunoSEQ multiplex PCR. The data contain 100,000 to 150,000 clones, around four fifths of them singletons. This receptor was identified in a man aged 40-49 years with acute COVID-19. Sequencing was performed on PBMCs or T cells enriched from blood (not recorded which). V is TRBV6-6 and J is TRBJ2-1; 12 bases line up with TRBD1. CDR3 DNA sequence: TGTGCCAGCAGTCCTGAGGGACAGGGGGCGCTAGGTGAGCAGTTCTTC. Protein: CASSPEGQGALGEQFF.